Listed here are 14 T cell receptor beta chains from one sample, sequenced in a study of T cells in narcolepsy. Assay used: immunoSEQ multiplex PCR; TCRdb lists only in-frame clones, some missing. The sample has 35,000 to 40,000 clones, about 85% seen once. Sample: CD45RA- memory CD4+ T cells from PBMCs. The receptors come from a human donor with narcolepsy.

The V call is TRBV14, the J call TRBJ1-2, with D hard to call. The CDR3 spans 14 residues. Germline CDR1 is SGHDN and CDR2 is FVKESK. With 0 bases removed from V and 5 bases from J, the gap between germline ends came to 10 bases. DNA for the CDR3: TGTGCCAGCAGCCAAGATCGGCAGCAGTATGGCTACACCTTC. Translation: CASSQDRQQYGYTF.

The chain joins TRBV2 to TRBJ1-6; D might be TRBD1 (6 bases). The CDR3 is made up of 12 amino acids. Trimming removed 6 bases from V and 14 bases from J, with 14 bases in between. CDR1 SNHLY and CDR2 FYNNEI come from the germline V gene. The CDR3 region is CASRSTGITLHF. CDR3 DNA: TGTGCCAGCAGATCAACAGGGATAACCCTCCACTTT.

V is TRBV4-1 and J is TRBJ1-3, with D maybe TRBD1 (6 bases). Germline V CDR1 and CDR2: MGHRA, YSYEKL. CDR3 length: 17 residues. V was shortened by 2 bases and J by 2 bases, with 16 bases between the two germline ends. The CDR3 coding sequence is TGCGCCAGCAGCCAACTCGTTACGGCAGGGGCTGGAAACACCATATATTTT. This translates into CASSQLVTAGAGNTIYF.

The genes are TRBV5-1 and TRBJ2-2; maybe TRBD2 (6 bases). The length of the CDR3 is 13 residues. From germline, CDR1 is SGHRS and CDR2 YFSETQ. Trimming took off 7 bases at V and 4 bases at J, with 11 bases between the two ends. CDR3 residues: CASRVGGTGELFF. The DNA for the CDR3 is TGCGCCAGCCGAGTGGGAGGCACCGGGGAGCTGTTTTTT.

The chain is built from TRBV5-5 and TRBJ2-7, with a tentative D call TRBD2 (6 bases). The V gene lost 4 bases and the J gene lost 9 bases, with 14 bases spanning the gap. This CDR3 region has 12 residues. The germline gives CDR1 SGHKS, CDR2 YYEKEE (reference sequence). The DNA for the CDR3 is TGTGCCAGCAGCCCGGACGTCGGGGGGCAGTACTTC. Amino acids: CASSPDVGGQYF.

This rearrangement joins TRBV7-2 to TRBJ1-5; no clear D. The CDR3 is 14 residues long. V lost 5 bases, J lost 2 bases, and 10 bases lay in between. Germline V gives CDR1 SGHTA, CDR2 FQGNSA. The CDR3 loop reads CASSQSLGNQPQHF. For the CDR3, the DNA is TGTGCCAGCAGCCAATCACTGGGCAATCAGCCCCAGCATTTT.

This rearrangement joins TRBV10-3 to TRBJ2-1; possibly TRBD1 or TRBD2 for D (6 bases each). The CDR3 is made up of 11 amino acids. The V end lost 10 bases, the J end lost 7 bases, and 11 bases lay between the germline ends. Looked up from germline, CDR1 is ENHRY and CDR2 is SYGVKD. The CDR3 reads CATGGGNEQFF. The CDR3 DNA reads TGTGCCACCGGAGGGGGTAATGAGCAGTTCTTC.

This clone is a singleton in its sample. The rearrangement links TRBV7-2 to TRBJ2-1; no definite D call. CDR3 length: 14 amino acids. With 1 base removed from V and 5 bases from J, the gap between germline ends came to 9 bases. The V gene's germline CDR1 is SGHTA and CDR2 FQGNSA. The CDR3 loop is CASSLGNDNNEQFF. The DNA of the CDR3 is TGTGCCAGCAGCTTAGGTAATGACAACAATGAGCAGTTCTTC.

J is TRBJ1-2 and V is TRBV28; TRBD1 matches at 11 bases. This CDR3 comprises 14 residues. Germline assignment: CDR1 MDHEN and CDR2 SYDVKM. The V and J ends lost 5 bases and 5 bases, in that order; junction bases with no gene match: 4. CDR3 nucleotides: TGTGCCAGCAGTGGGACAGGGGGTGGGTATGGCTACACCTTC. It translates to CASSGTGGGYGYTF.

The V gene is TRBV11-2, the J gene TRBJ2-7, with D tentatively TRBD1 or TRBD2 (6 bases each). The CDR3 runs to 14 residues. With 3 bases removed from V and 3 bases from J, the gap between germline ends came to 12 bases. Germline values: CDR1 SGHAT, CDR2 FQNNGV. In DNA, the CDR3 is TGTGCCAGCAGCTTGGGGGGACAAGTCTACGAGCAGTACTTC. It specifies CASSLGGQVYEQYF.

The chain is built from TRBV6-1 and TRBJ1-2; weak D call: TRBD1 (6 bases). CDR1 and CDR2 from the germline V gene are MNHNS and SASEGT. V was cut by 6 bases and J by 5 bases, with 13 bases left in between. This CDR3 contains 13 residues. The CDR3 loop reads CASSPGARYGYTF. The CDR3 DNA reads as TGTGCCAGCAGCCCGGGGGCCAGGTATGGCTACACCTTC.

This clone showed up just a few times. The gene calls are TRBV20-1 and TRBJ1-2, with D maybe TRBD1 (6 bases). The CDR3 is 10 residues long. CDR1 is DFQATT and CDR2 is SNEGSKA in the germline V gene (reference sequence). V was trimmed by 6 bases and J by 8 bases, leaving 10 bases between them. The DNA for the CDR3 is TGCAGTGCGGGGGGGCACGGCTACACCTTC. Translating gives CSAGGHGYTF.

The chain employs TRBV15 and TRBJ1-4; 10 nucleotides line up with TRBD1. Germline V gene sequence: CDR1 LNHNV, CDR2 YYDKDF (reference sequence). The CDR3 length is 19 residues. With V trimmed by 6 bases and J by 7 bases, 20 bases remained unmatched. The CDR3 DNA reads as TGTGCCACCAGTTTAGGGGGCGACAGGGGGCGCCCCAGTAGTGAAAAACTGTTTTTT. Amino acids: CATSLGGDRGRPSSEKLFF.

The rearrangement joins TRBV19 to TRBJ1-6, with D uncertain. The V gene lost 7 bases and the J gene lost 6 bases, with 13 bases spanning the gap. Germline CDR1 reads LNHDA; CDR2 reads SQIVND (reference sequence). This CDR3 is built from 14 residues. CDR3 nucleotides: TGTGCCAGTACCCTCTATGGCAGTAATTCACCCCTCCACTTT. Protein sequence: CASTLYGSNSPLHF.